The sequence of this TCR beta chain was determined in a study of CD8 T cell repertoires and HIV-1 epitope variants. Study-level background: T cells were stimulated with Twenty-five Gag and Nef peptides separately. Enriched T cells were co-cultured with equal numbers of autologous T cell-negative antigen-presenting cells.

The protocol was immunoSEQ multiplex PCR, while the TCRdb copy is restricted to in-frame clones and leaves out a portion. The sample consists of about 90,000 clones, roughly 81% of them appearing once. The V end was cut by 3 bases, the J end by 6 bases, with 14 bases between. The CDR3 consists of 15 residues. The V gene's germline CDR1 is MNHEY and CDR2 SMNVEV (reference sequence). In the case of this clone: Its matching antigen is unknown.

The study's findings and limits: Five clonotypes recognized Nef KF9, one HW9, none TAALDMSHF.

The sequence derives from a male donor with HIV. This chain joins TRBV27 and TRBJ1-4; D is undetermined. Sequenced material: uncultured baseline CD8+ T cells from peripheral blood mononuclear cells (PBMCs). CDR3 amino acids: CASSLEGNSHEKLFF. For the CDR3, the DNA is TGTGCCAGCAGTTTGGAGGGAAACTCTCATGAAAAACTGTTTTTT.